This TCR beta chain was retrieved from a study of blood T cell repertoires in COVID-19. Overall study: Samples taken during acute and convalescent COVID-19 were collected in the United States, Italy and Spain.

Germline loops: CDR1 SNHLY, CDR2 FYNNEI. This CDR3 is built from 17 residues. With V trimmed by 8 bases and J by 6 bases, 18 bases remained unmatched. Per the study methods: It was from reference gene primer amplification that nucleated cell counts were estimated. The data were produced by immunoSEQ multiplex PCR, yet TCRdb's version contains in-frame clones alone and is incomplete. V, J and clone size are those of that table, while D and trimming were read from the DNA. Here the sample spans 360,000 or so clones, roughly 87% being singletons. The sequence came from a woman in her forties or fifties who had recovered from COVID-19. The specimen was PBMCs or T cells enriched from blood (not recorded which). V usage is TRBV2 and J usage is TRBJ1-5; TRBD1 matches at 8 bases. The CDR3, as DNA: TGTGCCAGCGATAACGCCCTGGCAGGGGGCTGGAGTCAGCCCCAGCATTTT. This translates into CASDNALAGGWSQPQHF.